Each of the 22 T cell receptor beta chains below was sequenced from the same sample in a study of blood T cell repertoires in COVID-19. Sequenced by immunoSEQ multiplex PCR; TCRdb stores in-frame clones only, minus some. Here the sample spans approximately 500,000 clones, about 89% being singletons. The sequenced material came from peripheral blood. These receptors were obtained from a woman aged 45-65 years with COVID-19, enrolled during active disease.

The CDR3 region has the DNA TGTGCCAGCAGCCGGGGACTAGCGGGGGTGGTTACGCAGTATTTT. This gives the protein CASSRGLAGVVTQYF. The chain is built from TRBV6-5 and TRBJ2-3, with TRBD2 matching over 14 bases. V lost 6 bases to trimming and J lost 8 bases; unmatched junction nucleotides: 7. Looked up from germline, CDR1 is MNHEY and CDR2 is SVGAGI. This CDR3 comprises 15 residues.

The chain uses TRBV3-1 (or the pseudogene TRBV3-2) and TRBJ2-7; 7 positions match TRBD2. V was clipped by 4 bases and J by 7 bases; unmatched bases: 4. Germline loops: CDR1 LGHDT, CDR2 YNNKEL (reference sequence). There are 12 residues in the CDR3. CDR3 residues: CASSPRGGEQYF. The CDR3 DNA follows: TGTGCCAGCAGCCCCCGCGGGGGAGAGCAGTACTTC.

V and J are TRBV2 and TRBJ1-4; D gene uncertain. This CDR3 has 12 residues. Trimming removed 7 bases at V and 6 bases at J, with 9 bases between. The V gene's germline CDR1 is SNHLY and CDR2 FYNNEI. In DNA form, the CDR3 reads TGTGCCAGCACCGGTCCATATGAAAAACTGTTTTTT. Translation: CASTGPYEKLFF.

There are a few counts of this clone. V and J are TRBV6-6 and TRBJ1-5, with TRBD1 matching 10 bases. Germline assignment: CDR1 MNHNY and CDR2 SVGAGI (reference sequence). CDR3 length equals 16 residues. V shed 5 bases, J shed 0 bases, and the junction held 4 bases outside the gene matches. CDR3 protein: CASSRQGAHSNQPQHF. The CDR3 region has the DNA TGTGCCAGCAGTCGACAGGGGGCTCATAGCAATCAGCCCCAGCATTTT.

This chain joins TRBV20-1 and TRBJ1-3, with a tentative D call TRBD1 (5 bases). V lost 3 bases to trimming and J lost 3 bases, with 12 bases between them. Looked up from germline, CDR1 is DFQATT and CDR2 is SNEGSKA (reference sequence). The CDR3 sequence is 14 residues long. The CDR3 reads CSASDRRGGNTIYF. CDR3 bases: TGCAGTGCTAGTGACCGAAGGGGTGGAAACACCATATATTTT.

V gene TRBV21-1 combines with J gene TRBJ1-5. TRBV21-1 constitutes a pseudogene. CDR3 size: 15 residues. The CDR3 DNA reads TGTGCCAGCAGCAACCGGGAACGTAGCAATCAGCCCCAGCATTTT. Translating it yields CASSNRERSNQPQHF.

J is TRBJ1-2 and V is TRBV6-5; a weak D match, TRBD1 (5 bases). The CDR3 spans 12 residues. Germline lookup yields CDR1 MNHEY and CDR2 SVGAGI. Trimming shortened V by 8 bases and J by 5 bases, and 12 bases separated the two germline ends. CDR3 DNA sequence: TGTGCCAGCTACAGGACCGGGTATGGCTACACCTTC. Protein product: CASYRTGYGYTF.

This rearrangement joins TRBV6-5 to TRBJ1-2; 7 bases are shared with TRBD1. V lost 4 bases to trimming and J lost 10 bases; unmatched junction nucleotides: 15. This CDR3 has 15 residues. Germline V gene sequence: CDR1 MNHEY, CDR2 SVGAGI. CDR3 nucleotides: TGTGCCAGCAGTTTAAATCCGGTGAAGGGGGCAGTCTACACCTTC. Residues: CASSLNPVKGAVYTF.

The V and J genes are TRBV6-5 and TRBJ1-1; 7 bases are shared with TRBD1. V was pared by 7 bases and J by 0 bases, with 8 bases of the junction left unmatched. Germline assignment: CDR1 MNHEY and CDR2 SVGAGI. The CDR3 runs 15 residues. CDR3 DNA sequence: TGTGCCAGCATTCGGACAGGAACGATGAACACTGAAGCTTTCTTT. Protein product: CASIRTGTMNTEAFF.

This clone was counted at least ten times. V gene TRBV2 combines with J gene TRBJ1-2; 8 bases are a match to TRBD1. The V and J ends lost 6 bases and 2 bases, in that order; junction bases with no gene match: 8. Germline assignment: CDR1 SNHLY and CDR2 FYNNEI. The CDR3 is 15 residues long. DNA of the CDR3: TGTGCCAGCAGGGAGATCAGGGGGCGCAACTATGGCTACACCTTC. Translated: CASREIRGRNYGYTF.

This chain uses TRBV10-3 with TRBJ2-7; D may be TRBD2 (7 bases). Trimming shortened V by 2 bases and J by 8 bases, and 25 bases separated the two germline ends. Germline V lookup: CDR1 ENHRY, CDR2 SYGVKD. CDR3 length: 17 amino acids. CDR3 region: CAISEPVLRGGEKKQYF. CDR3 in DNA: TGTGCCATCAGTGAGCCGGTTCTGAGGGGGGGGGAGAAGAAGCAGTACTTC.

The CDR3 DNA is TGTGCCAGCAGTTTCCGGCCCCAACTAGCGGGGGTGGGAGAGCAGTACTTC. This translates into CASSFRPQLAGVGEQYF. This rearrangement joins TRBV28 to TRBJ2-7, with TRBD2 matching over 11 bases. The CDR3 extends over 17 amino acids. Losses at the gene ends were 3 bases for V and 7 bases for J; bases not matched to a gene: 14. Germline assignment: CDR1 MDHEN and CDR2 SYDVKM.

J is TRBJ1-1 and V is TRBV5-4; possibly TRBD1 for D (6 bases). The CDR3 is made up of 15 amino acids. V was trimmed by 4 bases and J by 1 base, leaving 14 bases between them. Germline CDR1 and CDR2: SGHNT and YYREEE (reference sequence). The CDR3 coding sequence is TGTGCCAGCAGCGGCAGGGGAAGCCGGAACACTGAAGCTTTCTTT. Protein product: CASSGRGSRNTEAFF. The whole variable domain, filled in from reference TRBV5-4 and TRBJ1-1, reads ETGVTQSPTHLIKTRGQQVTLRCSSQSGHNTVSWYQQALGQGPQFIFQYYREEENGRGNFPPRFSGLQFPNYSSELNVNALELDDSALYLCASSGRGSRNTEAFFGQGTRLTVV.

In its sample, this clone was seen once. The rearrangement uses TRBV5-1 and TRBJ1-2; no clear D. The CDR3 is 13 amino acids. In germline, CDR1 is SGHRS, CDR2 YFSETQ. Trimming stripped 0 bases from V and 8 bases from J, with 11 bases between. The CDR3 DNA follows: TGCGCCAGCAGCTTGGATGGAGGATCCGGCTACACCTTC. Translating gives CASSLDGGSGYTF.

The CDR3: CASSLWPSGDYEQYF. The CDR3 coding sequence is TGTGCCAGCAGTTTATGGCCTAGCGGGGACTACGAGCAGTACTTC. This rearrangement joins TRBV27 to TRBJ2-7, with 9 positions matching TRBD2. The V gene's germline CDR1 is MNHEY and CDR2 SMNVEV (reference sequence). This CDR3 region has 15 residues. Trimming removed 1 base from V and 3 bases from J; junction bases left unmatched: 4.

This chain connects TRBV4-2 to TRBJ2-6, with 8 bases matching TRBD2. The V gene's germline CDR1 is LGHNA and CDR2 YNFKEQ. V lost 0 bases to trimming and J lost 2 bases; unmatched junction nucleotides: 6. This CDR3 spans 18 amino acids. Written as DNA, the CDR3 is TGTGCCAGCAGCCAAGATACCAGCGGGGGTACTGGGGCCAACGTCCTGACTTTC. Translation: CASSQDTSGGTGANVLTF.

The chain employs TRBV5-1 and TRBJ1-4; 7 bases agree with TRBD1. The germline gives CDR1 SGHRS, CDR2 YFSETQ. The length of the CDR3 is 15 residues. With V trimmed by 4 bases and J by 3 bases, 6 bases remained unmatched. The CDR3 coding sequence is TGCGCCAGCAGCAATACAGGGGTGGCTAATGAAAAACTGTTTTTT. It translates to CASSNTGVANEKLFF.

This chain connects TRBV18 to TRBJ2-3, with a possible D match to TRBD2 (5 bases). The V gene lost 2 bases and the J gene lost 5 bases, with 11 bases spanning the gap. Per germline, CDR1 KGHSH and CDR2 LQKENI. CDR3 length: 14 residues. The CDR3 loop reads CASSPRLAEDTQYF. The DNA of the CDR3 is TGTGCCAGCTCACCAAGGCTAGCAGAAGATACGCAGTATTTT.

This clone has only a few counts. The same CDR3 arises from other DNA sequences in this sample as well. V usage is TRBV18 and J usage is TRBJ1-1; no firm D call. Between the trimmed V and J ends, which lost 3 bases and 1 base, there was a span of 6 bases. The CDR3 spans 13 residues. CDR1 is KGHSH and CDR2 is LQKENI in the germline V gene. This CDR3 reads CASSPAGNTEAFF. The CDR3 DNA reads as TGTGCCAGCTCACCGGCGGGGAACACTGAAGCTTTCTTT.

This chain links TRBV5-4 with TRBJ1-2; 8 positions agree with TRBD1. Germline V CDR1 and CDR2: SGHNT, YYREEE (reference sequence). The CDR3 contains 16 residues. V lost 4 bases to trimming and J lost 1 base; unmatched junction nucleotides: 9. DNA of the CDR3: TGTGCCAGCAGCCCGGGGAGGGACAGGAGTAACTATGGCTACACCTTC. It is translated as CASSPGRDRSNYGYTF.

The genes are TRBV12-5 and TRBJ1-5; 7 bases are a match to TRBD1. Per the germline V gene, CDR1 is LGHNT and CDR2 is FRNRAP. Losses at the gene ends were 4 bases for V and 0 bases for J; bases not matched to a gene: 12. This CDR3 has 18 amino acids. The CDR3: CASGSEHLTGNSNQPQHF. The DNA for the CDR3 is TGTGCTAGTGGTTCTGAACACCTGACAGGGAATAGCAATCAGCCCCAGCATTTT.

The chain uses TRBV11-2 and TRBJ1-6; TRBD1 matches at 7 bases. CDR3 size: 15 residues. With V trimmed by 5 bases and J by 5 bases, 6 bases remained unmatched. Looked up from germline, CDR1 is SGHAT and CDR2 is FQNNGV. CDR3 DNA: TGTGCCAGCAGCAGAACCGGGACAGATAATTCACCCCTCCACTTT. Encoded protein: CASSRTGTDNSPLHF.